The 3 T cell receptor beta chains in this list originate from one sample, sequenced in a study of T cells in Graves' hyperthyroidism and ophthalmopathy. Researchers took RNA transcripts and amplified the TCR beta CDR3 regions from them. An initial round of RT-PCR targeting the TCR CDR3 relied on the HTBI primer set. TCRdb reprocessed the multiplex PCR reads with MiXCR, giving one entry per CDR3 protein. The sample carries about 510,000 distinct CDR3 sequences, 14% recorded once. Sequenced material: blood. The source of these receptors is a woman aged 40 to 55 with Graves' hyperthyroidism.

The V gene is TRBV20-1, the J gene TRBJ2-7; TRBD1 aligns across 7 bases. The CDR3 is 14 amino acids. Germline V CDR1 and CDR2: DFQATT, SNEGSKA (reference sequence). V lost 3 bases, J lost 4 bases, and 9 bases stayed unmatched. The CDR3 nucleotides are TGCAGTGCTAGGACAGGGATTTTTGGTTACGAGCAGTACTTC. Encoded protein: CSARTGIFGYEQYF.

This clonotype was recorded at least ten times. For the CDR3, the DNA is TGTGCCAGCAGCTTACTAACTGGCCTCACAGATACGCAGTATTTT. Translated: CASSLLTGLTDTQYF. The chain joins TRBV7-9 to TRBJ2-3; D not certain. The V and J ends lost 2 bases and 2 bases respectively, with 11 bases between them. The CDR3 is made up of 15 amino acids. CDR1 is SEHNR, CDR2 FQNEAQ, per germline (reference sequence).

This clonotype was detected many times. The CDR3 protein is CASSQEARGYGYTF. CDR3 coding DNA: TGCGCCAGCAGCCAAGAAGCCCGGGGCTATGGCTACACCTTC. The gene calls are TRBV4-1 and TRBJ1-2; the D is unclear. This CDR3 spans 14 amino acids. V was trimmed by 0 bases and J by 4 bases, leaving 9 bases between them. Germline CDR1 is MGHRA and CDR2 is YSYEKL.